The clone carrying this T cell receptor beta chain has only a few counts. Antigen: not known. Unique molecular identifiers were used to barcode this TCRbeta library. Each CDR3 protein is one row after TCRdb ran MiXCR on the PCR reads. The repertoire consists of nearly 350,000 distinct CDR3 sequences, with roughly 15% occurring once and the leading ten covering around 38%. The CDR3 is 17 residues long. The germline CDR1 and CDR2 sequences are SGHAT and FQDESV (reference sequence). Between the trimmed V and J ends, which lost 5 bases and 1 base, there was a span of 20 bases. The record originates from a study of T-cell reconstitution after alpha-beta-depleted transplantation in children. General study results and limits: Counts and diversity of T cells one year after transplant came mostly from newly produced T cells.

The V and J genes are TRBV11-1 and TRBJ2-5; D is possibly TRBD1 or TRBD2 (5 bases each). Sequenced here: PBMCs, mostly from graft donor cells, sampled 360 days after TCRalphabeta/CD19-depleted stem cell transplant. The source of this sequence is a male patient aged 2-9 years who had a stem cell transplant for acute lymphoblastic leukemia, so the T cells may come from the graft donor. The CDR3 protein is CASSDPGAEASQETQYF. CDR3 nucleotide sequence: TGTGCCAGCAGCGACCCCGGGGCAGAGGCTTCCCAAGAGACCCAGTACTTC. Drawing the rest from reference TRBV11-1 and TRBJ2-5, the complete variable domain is EAEVAQSPRYKITEKSQAVAFWCDPISGHATLYWYRQILGQGPELLVQFQDESVVDDSQLPKDRFSAERLKGVDSTLKIQPAELGDSAMYLCASSDPGAEASQETQYFGPGTRLLVL.